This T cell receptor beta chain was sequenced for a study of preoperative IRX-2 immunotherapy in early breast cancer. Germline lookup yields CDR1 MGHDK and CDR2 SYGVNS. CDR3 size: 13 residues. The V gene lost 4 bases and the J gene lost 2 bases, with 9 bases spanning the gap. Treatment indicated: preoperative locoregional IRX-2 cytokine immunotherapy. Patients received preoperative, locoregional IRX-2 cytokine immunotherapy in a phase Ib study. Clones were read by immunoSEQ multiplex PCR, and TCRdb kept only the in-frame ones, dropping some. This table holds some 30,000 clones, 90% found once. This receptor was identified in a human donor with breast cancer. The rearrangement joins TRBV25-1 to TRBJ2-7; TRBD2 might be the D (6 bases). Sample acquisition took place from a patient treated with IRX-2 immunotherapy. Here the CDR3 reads CASSAGLTYEQYF. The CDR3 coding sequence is TGTGCCAGCAGTGCGGGACTCACCTACGAGCAGTACTTC.